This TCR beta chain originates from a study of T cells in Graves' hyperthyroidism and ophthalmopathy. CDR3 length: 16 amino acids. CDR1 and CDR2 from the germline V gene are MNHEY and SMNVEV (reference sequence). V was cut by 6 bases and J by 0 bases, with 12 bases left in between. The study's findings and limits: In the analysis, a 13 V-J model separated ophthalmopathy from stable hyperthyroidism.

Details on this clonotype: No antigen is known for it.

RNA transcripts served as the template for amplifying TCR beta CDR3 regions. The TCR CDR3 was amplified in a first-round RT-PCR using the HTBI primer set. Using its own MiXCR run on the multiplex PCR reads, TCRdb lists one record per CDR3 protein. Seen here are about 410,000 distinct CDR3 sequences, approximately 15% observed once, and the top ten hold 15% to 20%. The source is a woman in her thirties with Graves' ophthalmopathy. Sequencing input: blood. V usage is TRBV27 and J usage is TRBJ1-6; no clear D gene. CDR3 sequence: CASSPGTSSYNSPLHF. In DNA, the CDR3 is TGTGCCAGCAGCCCCGGAACGAGCTCCTATAATTCACCCCTCCACTTT.